These 18 T cell receptor beta chains were all obtained from the same sample, sequenced in a study of CD8+CD57+ T cells in acquired aplastic anemia. All sequencing subjects had displayed CD8+CD57+ cell expansion on flow cytometry. Genomic DNA was employed as the template in profiling TCR beta VDJ and CDR3. TCRdb analysed the reads with MiXCR anew, one entry per CDR3 protein. The sample lists about 160,000 distinct CDR3 sequences, 40% to 50% seen once, with 2.5% to 3.5% in the top ten. Sequences were obtained from sorted CD4+, CD8+, or CD8+CD57+ T cells (not recorded which) from PBMCs. The receptors originated from a human donor with aplastic anemia.

CDR3 DNA: TGTGCCAGCCAAGCGGGGGGGTCGTACAATGAGCAGTTCTTC. It yields the protein CASQAGGSYNEQFF. The chain employs TRBV25-1 and TRBJ2-1; 10 nucleotides agree with TRBD2. This CDR3 is built from 14 residues. Trimming at V came to 8 bases and at J to 4 bases, leaving 5 bases not matched to a gene. CDR1 MGHDK and CDR2 SYGVNS come from the germline V gene.

This clonotype has a single count. A single base separates this from a much larger clone, so it may be a read error. The rearrangement uses TRBV12-3 or TRBV12-4 and TRBJ1-1; no definite D call. This CDR3 is built from 13 residues. The CDR3 loop is CASSLISSTEALF. The CDR3 coding sequence is TGTGCCAGCAGTTTAATTTCCAGCACTGAAGCTCTCTTT.

The V gene is TRBV19, the J gene TRBJ2-5; 9 bases align to TRBD1. The CDR3 extends over 16 amino acids. V lost 7 bases and J lost 2; bases outside the gene matches: 11. CDR1 is LNHDA and CDR2 is SQIVND in the germline V gene (reference sequence). Here the CDR3 reads CASTGLGTGTQETQYF. The CDR3 coding sequence is TGTGCCAGTACGGGCCTGGGGACAGGGACACAAGAGACCCAGTACTTC.

A few counts support this clonotype. This sequence joins TRBV7-3 and TRBJ2-1, with D tentatively TRBD1 (5 bases). The CDR3 runs to 11 residues. V gave up 1 base and J gave up 10 bases, with 5 bases separating them. Germline V lookup: CDR1 SGHTA, CDR2 FQGTGA. The CDR3 sequence is CASSLRGEQFF. The CDR3 nucleotides are TGTGCCAGCAGCTTAAGGGGCGAGCAGTTCTTC. Full variable domain (remainder filled in from reference TRBV7-3 and TRBJ2-1): GAGVSQTPSNKVTEKGKYVELRCDPISGHTALYWYRQSLGQGPEFLIYFQGTGAADDSGLPNDRFFAVRPEGSVSTLKIQRTERGDSAVYLCASSLRGEQFFGPGTRLTVL.

The chain employs TRBV19 and TRBJ1-6, with D maybe TRBD1 (6 bases). The V end was cut by 5 bases, the J end by 5 bases, with 13 bases between. Germline values: CDR1 LNHDA, CDR2 SQIVND (reference sequence). The CDR3 covers 15 residues. CDR3 loop: CASSRVGGNNSPLHF. Written as DNA, the CDR3 is TGTGCCAGTAGTCGTGTTGGGGGCAATAATTCACCCCTCCACTTT. The complete variable domain, with remaining parts taken from reference TRBV19 and TRBJ1-6, reads DGGITQSPKYLFRKEGQNVTLSCEQNLNHDAMYWYRQDPGQGLRLIYYSQIVNDFQKGDIAEGYSVSREKKESFPLTVTSAQKNPTAFYLCASSRVGGNNSPLHFGNGTRLTVT.

The genes are TRBV15 and TRBJ2-5, with 16 bases that match TRBD2. Germline CDR1 reads LNHNV; CDR2 reads YYDKDF (reference sequence). This CDR3 contains 19 residues. The trim removed 3 bases at V and 5 bases at J, leaving 12 bases unmatched. CDR3 coding DNA: TGTGCCACCAGCAGGGACGGGACTAGCGGGAGGGCCCAGGGGGAGACCCAGTACTTC. It specifies CATSRDGTSGRAQGETQYF.

This clonotype was counted many times. V gene TRBV5-1 combines with J gene TRBJ1-1; no definite D call. V shed 2 bases and J shed 6 bases, with 17 bases lying between them. This CDR3 has 15 residues. Germline values: CDR1 SGHRS, CDR2 YFSETQ. The CDR3: CASSLESGGIAEAFF. The CDR3 DNA follows: TGCGCCAGCAGCTTAGAGTCAGGCGGTATCGCTGAAGCTTTCTTT.

This clonotype showed up many times. The rearrangement uses TRBV19 and TRBJ1-3; D is possibly TRBD1 (6 bases). This CDR3 has 16 residues. The V gene lost 3 bases and the J gene lost 0 bases, with 12 bases spanning the gap. Germline V gene lookup returns CDR1 LNHDA and CDR2 SQIVND (reference sequence). The CDR3 here is CASSMNLGGSGNTIYF. In DNA, the CDR3 is TGTGCCAGTAGTATGAATTTAGGGGGCTCTGGAAACACCATATATTTT.

This clonotype was seen at least ten times. This chain joins TRBV7-9 and TRBJ2-7, with 7 positions matching TRBD2. The CDR3 is made up of 12 amino acids. V shed 8 bases, J shed 2 bases, and the junction held 3 bases outside the gene matches. Germline CDR1 and CDR2: SEHNR and FQNEAQ (reference sequence). In DNA, the CDR3 is TGTGCCAGCGGGGGGGATACCTACGAGCAGTACTTC. The encoded protein is CASGGDTYEQYF.

As regards this clonotype: A junction boundary mismatches the germline segment, possibly from a read error. The chain is built from TRBV13 and TRBJ2-7; tentatively, D is TRBD2 (6 bases). CDR1 PRHDT and CDR2 FYEKMQ come from the germline V gene (reference sequence). The CDR3 contains 15 residues. The CDR3 region is CASSFGRGSSYEQYF. Written as DNA, the CDR3 is TGTGCCAGCAGCTTCGGCCGGGGGAGCTCCTACGAACAGTACTTC. The complete variable domain, with remaining parts taken from reference TRBV13 and TRBJ2-7, reads AAGVIQSPRHLIKEKRETATLKCYPIPRHDTVYWYQQGPGQDPQFLISFYEKMQSDKGSIPDRFSAQQFSDYHSELNMSSLELGDSALYFCASSFGRGSSYEQYFGPGTRLTVT.

In its sample, this clonotype was seen many times. This chain's CDR3 is CASSVEVGTAGNTIYF. Here the CDR3 DNA reads TGTGCCAGCAGCGTAGAGGTTGGCACAGCCGGAAACACCATATATTTT. The chain links TRBV9 to TRBJ1-3; D gene unclear. Germline V gives CDR1 SGDLS, CDR2 YYNGEE. Trimming cost V 0 bases and J 4 bases, with 14 bases left between them. The CDR3 is 16 residues long.

This clonotype was counted a single time. The chain is built from TRBV7-3 and TRBJ2-5; 10 bases match TRBD1. This CDR3 spans 16 amino acids. Per germline, CDR1 SGHTA and CDR2 FQGTGA. The trim removed 1 base at V and 5 bases at J, leaving 7 bases unmatched. The CDR3 sequence is CASSLRRVTGGETQYF. Written as DNA, the CDR3 is TGTGCCAGCAGCTTAAGAAGGGTGACAGGGGGCGAGACCCAGTACTTC.

This clonotype was seen ten or more times. The CDR3 DNA sequence: TGTGCCAGCAGCTTGGAAGGCGCGGACACCGGGGAGCTGTTTTTT. This gives the protein CASSLEGADTGELFF. J is TRBJ2-2 and V is TRBV5-5; D gene uncertain. CDR1 and CDR2 from the germline V gene are SGHKS and YYEKEE (reference sequence). The CDR3 is made up of 15 amino acids. Trimming stripped 0 bases from V and 3 bases from J, with 9 bases between.

The J gene is TRBJ2-7, the V gene TRBV20-1; D may be TRBD1 (5 bases). CDR1 DFQATT and CDR2 SNEGSKA come from the germline V gene (reference sequence). The V gene lost 4 bases and the J gene lost 7 bases, with 17 bases spanning the gap. This CDR3 comprises 13 residues. The CDR3 protein is CSAIGQGFLEQYF. The DNA for the CDR3 is TGCAGTGCTATTGGGCAGGGATTCTTAGAGCAGTACTTC.

This clonotype turned up a few times. This rearrangement joins TRBV15 to TRBJ2-1; 8 bases line up with TRBD2. This CDR3 region has 14 residues. From germline, CDR1 is LNHNV and CDR2 YYDKDF (reference sequence). V lost 5 bases and J lost 4; bases outside the gene matches: 4. CDR3 in DNA: TGTGCCACCAGCCACCGGGGGGGTTACAATGAGCAGTTCTTC. Translating gives CATSHRGGYNEQFF.

This clonotype was seen many times. V usage is TRBV5-1 and J usage is TRBJ2-7; the D gene is possibly TRBD1 (5 bases). V gave up 6 bases and J gave up 0 bases, with 7 bases separating them. In germline, CDR1 is SGHRS, CDR2 YFSETQ. The CDR3 is made up of 12 amino acids. The CDR3, as DNA: TGCGCCAGCAATGGGGCCTCCTACGAGCAGTACTTC. As protein: CASNGASYEQYF.

This clonotype showed up many times. The gene calls are TRBV4-2 and TRBJ1-2; D unresolved. Trimming shortened V by 0 bases and J by 4 bases, and 9 bases separated the two germline ends. The CDR3 covers 14 residues. The germline V gene has CDR1 LGHNA and CDR2 YNFKEQ. The CDR3 loop is CASSQDRQLYGYTF. CDR3 DNA sequence: TGTGCCAGCAGCCAAGACAGGCAGCTCTATGGCTACACCTTC.

This chain joins TRBV6-5 and TRBJ1-6, with D unresolved. Trimming shortened V by 2 bases and J by 7 bases, and 12 bases separated the two germline ends. The CDR3 length is 15 residues. The V gene's germline CDR1 is MNHEY and CDR2 SVGAGI. As DNA, the CDR3 is TGTGCCAGCAGTTACGAAGGACCGGGGAATTCACCCCTCCACTTT. Translated: CASSYEGPGNSPLHF.